These 27 T cell receptor beta chains were all obtained from the same sample, sequenced in a study of blood T cells in healthy people across ages. Combining a sample-barcoded 5' primer with a J-beta primer mix, a second PCR ran for about 6 to 12 cycles. TCRdb itself ran the 5' RACE reads through MiXCR, one entry per CDR3 protein. This table has 1,800,000 or so distinct CDR3 sequences, more than 35% appearing once. The material sequenced was blood. The receptor set was obtained from a human donor in good health.

The rearrangement joins TRBV7-2 to TRBJ2-1; no definite D call. Germline V gene lookup returns CDR1 SGHTA and CDR2 FQGNSA. The V and J ends lost 1 base and 4 bases respectively, with 8 bases between them. The CDR3 runs to 14 residues. CDR3: CASSLVLEYNEQFF. The CDR3 nucleotides are TGTGCCAGCAGCTTAGTACTGGAATACAATGAGCAGTTCTTC.

This clonotype has a handful of counts. The chain links TRBV7-2 to TRBJ1-4; D is unclear. The CDR3 covers 13 residues. Per germline, CDR1 SGHTA and CDR2 FQGNSA. V shed 3 bases and J shed 7 bases, with 9 bases lying between them. The DNA of the CDR3 is TGTGCCAGCAGCTTTTGGGGTGGTGAAAAACTGTTTTTT. This translates into CASSFWGGEKLFF.

This chain joins TRBV7-8 and TRBJ1-4, with a weak D call TRBD1 (6 bases). CDR3 length equals 15 residues. Germline V lookup: CDR1 SGHVS, CDR2 FQNEAQ. Trimming removed 0 bases at V and 3 bases at J, with 8 bases between. CDR3 region: CASSLAGTPNEKLFF. The CDR3 nucleotides are TGTGCCAGCAGCTTAGCAGGGACACCTAATGAAAAACTGTTTTTT.

The V call is TRBV29-1, the J call TRBJ2-7; D possibly corresponds to TRBD1 (6 bases). V was shortened by 5 bases and J by 1 base, with 12 bases between the two germline ends. The CDR3 totals 13 residues. Germline assignment: CDR1 SQVTM and CDR2 ANQGSEA. Here the CDR3 DNA reads TGCAGCGTTTCCCAGGGGTTATCCTACGAGCAGTACTTC. This encodes CSVSQGLSYEQYF.

This clonotype showed up just a few times. CDR3 loop: CASSNPQGARETQYF. The CDR3 DNA reads TGTGCCAGCAGCAATCCACAGGGGGCAAGAGAGACCCAGTACTTC. The chain joins TRBV5-4 to TRBJ2-5; 9 bases line up with TRBD1. The V segment lost 4 bases and the J segment 4 bases; nucleotides outside the gene matches: 8. The germline V gene encodes CDR1 SGHNT and CDR2 YYREEE (reference sequence). The CDR3 length is 15 residues.

This clonotype was counted only a few times. A read error may account for a junction end that differs from germline. V usage is TRBV2 and J usage is TRBJ1-2; a weak D match, TRBD1 (6 bases). The CDR3 spans 13 residues. Germline assignment: CDR1 SNHLY and CDR2 FYNNEI. The CDR3 reads CTSSRDNNYGYTF. DNA of the CDR3: TGTACCAGCAGTAGGGACAATAACTATGGCTACACCTTC.

The chain carries TRBV20-1 and TRBJ2-1; D is unclear. The ends were cut back, 3 bases at V and 8 bases at J, with 5 bases in the middle. Germline V lookup: CDR1 DFQATT, CDR2 SNEGSKA (reference sequence). The CDR3 contains 10 residues. The CDR3: CSARVHEQFF. The CDR3 DNA reads as TGCAGTGCTAGGGTCCATGAGCAGTTCTTC.

This clonotype is a singleton in its sample. The gene calls are TRBV12-3 or TRBV12-4 and TRBJ1-1; D is possibly TRBD1 (5 bases). The CDR3 is made up of 12 amino acids. Between the trimmed V and J ends, which lost 6 bases and 7 bases, there was a span of 12 bases. In DNA form, the CDR3 reads TGTGCCAGCAGCGTCAGGGTACATGAAGCTTTCTTT. Its protein is CASSVRVHEAFF.

This clonotype has a handful of counts. This chain's CDR3 is CASSSWGVGVQETQYF. CDR3 sequence (DNA): TGTGCCAGCAGTTCCTGGGGGGTAGGGGTCCAAGAGACCCAGTACTTC. This chain connects TRBV6-5 to TRBJ2-5, with a weak D call TRBD2 (6 bases). CDR1 and CDR2 from the germline V gene are MNHEY and SVGAGI. Trimming removed 4 bases at V and 1 base at J, with 16 bases between. The CDR3 is 16 residues long.

The chain has TRBV28 and TRBJ2-7; the D is unclear. The ends were cut back, 11 bases at V and 0 bases at J, with 11 bases in the middle. Germline V CDR1 and CDR2: MDHEN, SYDVKM. CDR3 length: 12 amino acids. CDR3 nucleotides: TGTGCCGCCGAAGCAAGCTCCTACGAGCAGTACTTC. It yields the protein CAAEASSYEQYF.

The gene calls are TRBV20-1 and TRBJ1-1, with a possible D match to TRBD1 (5 bases). Germline V gives CDR1 DFQATT, CDR2 SNEGSKA (reference sequence). Trimming left V 5 bases short and J 2 bases short, with 18 bases between. The CDR3 has 15 residues. The CDR3 region has the DNA TGCAGTGCTCTTTCCGGGACTTTTTTTAACACTGAAGCTTTCTTT. It specifies CSALSGTFFNTEAFF.

This clonotype was seen only a few times. The chain uses TRBV20-1 and TRBJ1-4, with 12 bases fitting TRBD1. Germline V gene lookup returns CDR1 DFQATT and CDR2 SNEGSKA (reference sequence). The CDR3 runs to 18 residues. V lost 0 bases, J lost 11 bases, and 16 bases stayed unmatched. In nucleotides, the CDR3 is TGCAGTGCTAGAGATGATGGGAAGGGACAGGGGGCACGTTGGAAACTGTTTTTT. This encodes CSARDDGKGQGARWKLFF.

The rearrangement uses TRBV5-1 and TRBJ2-5, with TRBD1 identical over 7 bases. This CDR3 is 14 amino acids long. J was trimmed by 0 bases and V by 5 bases; bases with no gene match: 4. Per the germline V gene, CDR1 is SGHRS and CDR2 is YFSETQ. The CDR3 coding sequence is TGCGCCAGCAGACCGGGACAGTACCAAGAGACCCAGTACTTC. This sequence encodes CASRPGQYQETQYF.

V and J are TRBV21-1 and TRBJ1-2. TRBV21-1 counts as a pseudogene. The CDR3 is 16 residues long. CDR3 bases: TGTGCCAGCAGCAAAGTTCCCAGGGAGGGTAACTATGGCTACACCTTC. It translates to CASSKVPREGNYGYTF.

This clonotype has ten or more counts. The V call is TRBV7-3, the J call TRBJ2-2, with D possibly being TRBD2 (5 bases). The CDR3 spans 14 residues. Germline CDR1 reads SGHTA; CDR2 reads FQGTGA. Trimming removed 3 bases from V and 1 base from J, with 6 bases in between. CDR3 sequence: CASSLGRNTGELFF. For the CDR3, the DNA is TGTGCCAGCAGCTTGGGGAGGAACACCGGGGAGCTGTTTTTT.

The chain is built from TRBV12-3 or TRBV12-4 and TRBJ1-1; D is uncertain. There are 14 residues in the CDR3. V lost 6 bases and J 6 bases, leaving 17 bases between the germline ends. The DNA for the CDR3 is TGTGCCAGCAGCCCCAGTCCCCATAGGGCTGAAGCTTTCTTT. Its translation is CASSPSPHRAEAFF.

The CDR3 here is CASSQEGLNSPLHF. In DNA form, the CDR3 reads TGCGCCAGCAGCCAAGAGGGACTAAATTCACCCCTCCACTTT. V usage is TRBV4-1 and J usage is TRBJ1-6, with a possible D match to TRBD1 (5 bases). V was pared by 0 bases and J by 7 bases, with 7 bases between. The germline V gene encodes CDR1 MGHRA and CDR2 YSYEKL. The CDR3 contains 14 residues.

This clonotype has just a few counts. The gene calls are TRBV20-1 and TRBJ2-3; 7 positions match TRBD2. Looked up from germline, CDR1 is DFQATT and CDR2 is SNEGSKA (reference sequence). CDR3 length equals 13 residues. Trimming removed 6 bases from V and 7 bases from J; junction bases left unmatched: 10. CDR3 nucleotides: TGCAGTGCCCCCGGGGAGGGAGTAAATACGCAGTATTTT. Translating it yields CSAPGEGVNTQYF.

The chain carries TRBV10-3 and TRBJ1-1; tentatively, D is TRBD1 (5 bases). V lost 4 bases and J lost 5, with 11 bases in between. The germline V gene has CDR1 ENHRY and CDR2 SYGVKD. The CDR3 length is 13 residues. The CDR3 nucleotides read TGTGCCATCAGTGGACTAGGGGCGACTGAAGCTTTCTTT. It codes for CAISGLGATEAFF.

This rearrangement joins TRBV20-1 to TRBJ2-1, with 10 bases identical to TRBD2. Germline CDR1 DFQATT, CDR2 SNEGSKA (reference sequence). The CDR3 is 15 residues long. V trimming: 2 bases; J trimming: 4 bases; junction bases outside the gene matches: 5. The CDR3 loop reads CSARLSGGAYNEQFF. CDR3 nucleotides: TGCAGTGCTAGATTGAGCGGGGGGGCATACAATGAGCAGTTCTTC.

The chain links TRBV12-3 or TRBV12-4 to TRBJ2-3, with unresolved D. CDR3 size: 13 residues. V lost 9 bases and J lost 2, with 12 bases in between. CDR3: CASSQYPTDTQYF. DNA for the CDR3: TGTGCCAGTTCACAGTACCCCACAGATACGCAGTATTTT.

This clonotype was observed a handful of times. This chain uses TRBV15 with TRBJ1-2, with D possibly matching TRBD1 (6 bases). V lost 5 bases and J 6 bases, leaving 13 bases between the germline ends. This CDR3 spans 13 amino acids. CDR1 and CDR2 from the germline V gene are LNHNV and YYDKDF (reference sequence). This chain's CDR3 is CATSARTVDGYTF. In DNA, the CDR3 is TGTGCCACCAGCGCCCGGACAGTCGATGGCTACACCTTC. The full variable domain, with the rest looked up from reference TRBV15 and TRBJ1-2, is DAMVIQNPRYQVTQFGKPVTLSCSQTLNHNVMYWYQQKSSQAPKLLFHYYDKDFNNEADTPDNFQSRRPNTSFCFLDIRSPGLGDTAMYLCATSARTVDGYTFGSGTRLTVV.

This chain uses TRBV10-3 with TRBJ1-5, with a possible D match to TRBD1 (6 bases). Trimming shortened V by 2 bases and J by 8 bases, and 13 bases separated the two germline ends. The CDR3 totals 14 residues. Germline CDR1 is ENHRY and CDR2 is SYGVKD. The DNA of the CDR3 is TGTGCCATCAGTGAGAGGGGGGACGTAGAGCCCCAGCATTTT. Translated, it gives CAISERGDVEPQHF.

This clonotype occurred a few times. The chain combines TRBV7-2 with TRBJ2-1; tentatively, D is TRBD2 (6 bases). CDR1 is SGHTA, CDR2 FQGNSA, per germline. The V gene lost 8 bases and the J gene lost 8 bases, with 13 bases spanning the gap. This CDR3 has 12 residues. The CDR3 is CASSARRDEQFF. The CDR3, as DNA: TGTGCCAGCTCCGCAAGGAGGGATGAGCAGTTCTTC.

This rearrangement joins TRBV18 to TRBJ1-2, with TRBD1 identical over 8 bases. The CDR3 totals 14 residues. Germline V gives CDR1 KGHSH, CDR2 LQKENI. J lost 3 bases, V lost 8 bases, and 8 bases had no gene match. CDR3 bases: TGTGCCAGCACCTTAACGGGACAGGACTATGGCTACACCTTC. Its protein product is CASTLTGQDYGYTF.

CDR3 loop: CASSLDQSVSYNEQFF. DNA for the CDR3: TGCGCCAGCAGCTTGGATCAGAGCGTCTCCTACAATGAGCAGTTCTTC. The chain has TRBV5-1 and TRBJ2-1, with D hard to call. The CDR3 is 16 residues long. V was trimmed by 0 bases and J by 0 bases, leaving 10 bases between them. Germline V gene data show CDR1 as SGHRS and CDR2 as YFSETQ.

The chain combines TRBV2 with TRBJ2-3; 8 bases align to TRBD2. CDR1 SNHLY and CDR2 FYNNEI come from the germline V gene. J gave up 2 bases and V 6 bases, and 10 bases lay outside the gene matches. This CDR3 region has 16 residues. The CDR3 bases are TGTGCCAGCAGGGACCTAAGCGGGGGACTCACAGATACGCAGTATTTT. Its protein product is CASRDLSGGLTDTQYF.